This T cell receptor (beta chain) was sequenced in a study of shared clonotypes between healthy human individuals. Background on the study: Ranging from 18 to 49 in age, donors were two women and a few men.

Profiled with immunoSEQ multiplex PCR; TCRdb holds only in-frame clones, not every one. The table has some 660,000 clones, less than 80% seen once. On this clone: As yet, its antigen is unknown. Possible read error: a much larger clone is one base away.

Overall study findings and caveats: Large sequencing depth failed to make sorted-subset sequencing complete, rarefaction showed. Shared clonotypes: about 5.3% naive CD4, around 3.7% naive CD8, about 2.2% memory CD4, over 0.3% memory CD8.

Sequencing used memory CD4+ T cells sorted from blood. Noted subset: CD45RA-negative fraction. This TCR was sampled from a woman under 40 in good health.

The CDR3 nucleotides are TGTGCCAGCAGCCTTAGCGGGAGGGTCGATGTTAGAGATGAGCAGTTCTTC. Translating it yields CASSLSGRVDVRDEQFF. The rearrangement joins TRBV14 to TRBJ2-1; TRBD2 agrees at 11 bases. CDR3 length: 17 residues. Per germline, CDR1 SGHDN and CDR2 FVKESK. The junction had 13 bases not matched to a gene; V was cut back by 4 bases and J by 8 bases.